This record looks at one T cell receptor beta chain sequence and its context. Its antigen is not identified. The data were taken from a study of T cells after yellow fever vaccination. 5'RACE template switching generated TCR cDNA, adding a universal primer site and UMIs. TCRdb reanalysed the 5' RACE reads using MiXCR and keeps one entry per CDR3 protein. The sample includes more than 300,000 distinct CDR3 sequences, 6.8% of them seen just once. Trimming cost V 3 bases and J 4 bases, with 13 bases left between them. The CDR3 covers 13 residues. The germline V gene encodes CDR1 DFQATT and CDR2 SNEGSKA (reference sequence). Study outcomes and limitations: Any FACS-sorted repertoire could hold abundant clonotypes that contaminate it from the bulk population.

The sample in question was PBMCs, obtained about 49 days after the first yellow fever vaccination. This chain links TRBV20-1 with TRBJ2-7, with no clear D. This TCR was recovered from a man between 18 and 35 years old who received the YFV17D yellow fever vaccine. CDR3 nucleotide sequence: TGCAGTGCTAGGTCCCAGAGAATTTACGAGCAGTACTTC. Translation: CSARSQRIYEQYF.